The 10 T cell receptor beta chains listed next were all sequenced from one sample in a study of technical replicates of blood from a few donors. Measured with immunoSEQ multiplex PCR; TCRdb has only the in-frame clones, and not every one. The data contain some 94,000 clones, about 95% of them seen just once; the ten biggest clones take up about 0.3%. The sample comprised T cells isolated from PBMCs. Every receptor here comes from a human donor in good health.

The J gene is TRBJ2-7, the V gene TRBV19; D is possibly TRBD2 (7 bases). Per the germline V gene, CDR1 is LNHDA and CDR2 is SQIVND (reference sequence). V was clipped by 11 bases and J by 6 bases, with 23 bases between them. This CDR3 has 14 amino acids. As DNA, the CDR3 is TGTGCCTGCGCTGAGGGGGGACTACCCGGCGAGCAGTACTTC. This encodes CACAEGGLPGEQYF.

CDR3 coding DNA: TGTGCCAGCAGTTTATCACTTAGTCACAATGAGCAGTTCTTC. Translation gives CASSLSLSHNEQFF. This chain connects TRBV27 to TRBJ2-1; D is undetermined. The V gene lost 0 bases and the J gene lost 5 bases, with 8 bases spanning the gap. The length of the CDR3 is 14 residues. Germline V CDR1 and CDR2: MNHEY, SMNVEV (reference sequence).

The chain links TRBV6-6 to TRBJ2-7; 8 positions match TRBD1. Looked up from germline, CDR1 is MNHNY and CDR2 is SVGAGI (reference sequence). The CDR3 contains 14 residues. With 5 bases clipped from V and 0 bases from J, the junction kept 3 bases outside the gene matches. CDR3 amino acids: CASSETGASYEQYF. CDR3 sequence (DNA): TGTGCCAGCAGTGAGACAGGGGCCTCCTACGAGCAGTACTTC.

The V gene is TRBV9, the J gene TRBJ2-7; D call uncertain. V gave up 1 base and J gave up 2 bases, with 10 bases separating them. The germline gives CDR1 SGDLS, CDR2 YYNGEE. The CDR3 length is 14 residues. The CDR3 sequence: CASSVSSYPYEQYF. CDR3 sequence (DNA): TGTGCCAGCAGCGTATCGAGTTACCCCTACGAGCAGTACTTC.

The chain employs TRBV7-9 and TRBJ2-7; D perhaps matches TRBD2 (6 bases). Deletions cut 4 bases from V and 0 bases from J, with 13 bases between. CDR1 and CDR2 (germline): SEHNR, FQNEAQ (reference sequence). The CDR3 totals 15 residues. The CDR3 DNA is TGTGCCAGCAGCTCCCTTAGGGAGGTCTCCTACGAGCAGTACTTC. This codes for CASSSLREVSYEQYF.

This chain joins TRBV19 and TRBJ1-2; the D is unclear. This CDR3 comprises 15 residues. CDR1 is LNHDA, CDR2 SQIVND, per germline (reference sequence). V was clipped by 0 bases and J by 1 base, with 9 bases between them. CDR3 sequence reads: CASSIDLTVNYGYTF. CDR3 DNA: TGTGCCAGTAGTATAGATCTCACAGTTAACTATGGCTACACCTTC.

This clone appeared a few times. V gene TRBV2 combines with J gene TRBJ1-1, with 7 bases matching TRBD1. This CDR3 is 14 amino acids long. The V gene's germline CDR1 is SNHLY and CDR2 FYNNEI. V gave up 1 base and J gave up 1 base; unmatched junction bases: 0. Written as DNA, the CDR3 is TGTGCCAGCAGTGAAGACAGGGGGAACACTGAAGCTTTCTTT. This codes for CASSEDRGNTEAFF.

This clone turned up a few times. The J gene is TRBJ1-5, the V gene TRBV7-2; tentatively, D is TRBD1 (5 bases). With 0 bases removed from V and 8 bases from J, the gap between germline ends came to 14 bases. From germline, CDR1 is SGHTA and CDR2 FQGNSA. The CDR3 contains 15 residues. CDR3 sequence: CASSLAMEGRKPQHF. CDR3 coding DNA: TGTGCCAGCAGCTTAGCGATGGAGGGACGTAAGCCCCAGCATTTT.

This chain uses TRBV6-4 with TRBJ2-1, with D unclear. Trimming shortened V by 0 bases and J by 12 bases, and 9 bases separated the two germline ends. This CDR3 spans 12 amino acids. Germline CDR1 is MRHNA and CDR2 is SNTAGT. The CDR3 is CASSDSSSAQFF. CDR3 coding DNA: TGTGCCAGCAGTGACTCCTCCAGCGCGCAGTTCTTC.

This chain links TRBV4-2 with TRBJ1-5; D not resolved. CDR1 and CDR2 from the germline V gene are LGHNA and YNFKEQ. The CDR3 sequence is 15 residues long. V was shortened by 1 base and J by 4 bases, with 11 bases between the two germline ends. This chain's CDR3 is CASSQVLAENQPQHF. The CDR3 bases are TGTGCCAGCAGCCAAGTCTTAGCCGAAAATCAGCCCCAGCATTTT.